A single T cell receptor beta chain is shown here with its context. The sample comes from a study of control samples from healthy donors and cancer patients. TCRdb keeps only in-frame clones here, not all; method: immunoSEQ multiplex PCR. The repertoire holds over 75,000 clones, with roughly 80% as singletons. The germline gives CDR1 MNHEY, CDR2 SVGEGT. Trimming pared 2 bases from V and 0 bases from J, leaving 8 bases between. This CDR3 comprises 16 residues. The clonotype originates from a man aged 25 to 40 in good health. J is TRBJ2-6 and V is TRBV6-2 or TRBV6-3, with no clear D. The sequencing sample was made of blood. The CDR3 DNA follows: TGTGCCAGCAGTTACCCGACGGTCTCTGGGGCCAACGTCCTGACTTTC. Encoded protein: CASSYPTVSGANVLTF.